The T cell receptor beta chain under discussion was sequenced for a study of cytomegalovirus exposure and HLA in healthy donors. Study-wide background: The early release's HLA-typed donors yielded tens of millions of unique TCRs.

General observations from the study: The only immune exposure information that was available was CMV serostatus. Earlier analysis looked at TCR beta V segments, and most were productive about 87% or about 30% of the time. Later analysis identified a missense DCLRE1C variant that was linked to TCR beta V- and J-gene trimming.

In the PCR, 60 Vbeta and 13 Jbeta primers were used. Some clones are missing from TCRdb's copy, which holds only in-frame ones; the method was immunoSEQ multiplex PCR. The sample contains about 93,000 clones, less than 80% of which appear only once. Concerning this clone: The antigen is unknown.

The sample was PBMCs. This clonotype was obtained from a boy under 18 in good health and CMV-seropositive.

In DNA, the CDR3 is TGTGCCAGCAGTTCCGGGAGAGGTTCCTACAATGAGCAGTTCTTC. This sequence encodes CASSSGRGSYNEQFF. The V call is TRBV6-5, the J call TRBJ2-1; a possible D gene is TRBD2 (6 bases). V lost 4 bases, J lost 1 base, and 11 bases lay in between. In germline, CDR1 is MNHEY, CDR2 SVGAGI. The CDR3 totals 15 residues.